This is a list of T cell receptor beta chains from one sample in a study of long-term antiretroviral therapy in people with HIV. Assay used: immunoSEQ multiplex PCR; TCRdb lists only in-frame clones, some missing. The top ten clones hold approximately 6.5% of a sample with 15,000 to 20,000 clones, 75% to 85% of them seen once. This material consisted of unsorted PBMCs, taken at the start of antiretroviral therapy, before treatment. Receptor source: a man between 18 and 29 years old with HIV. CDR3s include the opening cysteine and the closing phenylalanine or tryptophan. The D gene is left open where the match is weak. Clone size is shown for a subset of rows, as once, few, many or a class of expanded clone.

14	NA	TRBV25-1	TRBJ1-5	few	TGTGCCAGCAGGGGTCCTTTTAGCAATCAGCCCCAGCATTTT	CASRGPFSNQPQHF
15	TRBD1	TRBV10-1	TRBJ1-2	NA	TGCGCCAGCAATAGGACAGGGGGCTTGATCTATGGCTACACCTTC	CASNRTGGLIYGYTF
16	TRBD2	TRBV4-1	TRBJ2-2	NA	TGCGCCAGCAGCCAAGTTCAACTAGCGGGAACCGGGGAGCTGTTTTTT	CASSQVQLAGTGELFF
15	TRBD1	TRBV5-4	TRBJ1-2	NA	TGTGCCAGCAGCTTGGCGACAGGGGGTGACTATGGCTACACCTTC	CASSLATGGDYGYTF
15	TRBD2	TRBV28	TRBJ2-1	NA	TGTGCCAGCAGTTTATGGGCTAGCGGGGACAATGAGCAGTTCTTC	CASSLWASGDNEQFF
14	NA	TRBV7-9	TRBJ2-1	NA	TGTGCCAGCAGCTCACCGGGACTCTACAATGAGCAGTTCTTC	CASSSPGLYNEQFF
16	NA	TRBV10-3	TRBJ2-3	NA	TGTGCCATCAGTGAGGGAACAGCGGGCCGCCGGGATACGCAGTATTTT	CAISEGTAGRRDTQYF
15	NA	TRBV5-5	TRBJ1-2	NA	TGTGCCAGCAGCTACAACAGTGGATTTGCCTATGGCTACACCTTC	CASSYNSGFAYGYTF
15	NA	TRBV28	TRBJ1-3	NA	TGTGCCAGCAGTCGGACGGAAAACTCTGGAAACACCATATATTTT	CASSRTENSGNTIYF
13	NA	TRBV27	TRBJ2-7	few	TGTGCCAGCAGTTGGGCGGAGGGGTACGAGCAGTACTTC	CASSWAEGYEQYF
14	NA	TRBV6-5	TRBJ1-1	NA	TGTGCCAGCAGTTACTCCCGACAGAACCTCGAAGCTTTCTTT	CASSYSRQNLEAFF
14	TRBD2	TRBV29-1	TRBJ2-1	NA	TGCAGCGTTGAAGGGCTAGCGGTGTACAATGAGCAGTTCTTC	CSVEGLAVYNEQFF
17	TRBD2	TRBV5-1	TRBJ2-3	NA	TGCGCCAGCAGCTTTCTGGGACTAGCGGGCGGCACAGATACGCAGTATTTT	CASSFLGLAGGTDTQYF
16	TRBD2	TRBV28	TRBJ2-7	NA	TGTGCCAGCCCCCCTCTCGGGGGGTTAAGCTCCTACGAGCAGTACTTC	CASPPLGGLSSYEQYF
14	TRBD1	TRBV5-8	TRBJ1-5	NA	TGTGCCAGCAGCTTGGGGGACAGGGGTCAGCCCCAGCATTTT	CASSLGDRGQPQHF
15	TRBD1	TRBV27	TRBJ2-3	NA	TGTGCCAGCAGTACTGGACAGGGCTGGTCAGATACGCAGTATTTT	CASSTGQGWSDTQYF
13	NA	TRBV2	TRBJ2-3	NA	TGTGCCAGCAGTGACTCCTTGACAGATACGCAGTATTTT	CASSDSLTDTQYF
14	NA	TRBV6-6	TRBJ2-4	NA	TGTGCCAGCAGTTACTCAGGGACCAAAAACATTCAGTACTTC	CASSYSGTKNIQYF
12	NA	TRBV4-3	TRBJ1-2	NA	TGCGCCAGCAGCCCGGGGCGATATGGCTACACCTTC	CASSPGRYGYTF
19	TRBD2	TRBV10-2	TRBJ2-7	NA	TGCGCCAGCAGTGAGCCACCCGGGACTAGCGGGAGGGCTTTCCACGAGCAGTACTTC	CASSEPPGTSGRAFHEQYF
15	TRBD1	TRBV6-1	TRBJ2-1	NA	TGTGCCAGCTCGTACACCGGGACAGGGTCCAATGAGCAGTTCTTC	CASSYTGTGSNEQFF
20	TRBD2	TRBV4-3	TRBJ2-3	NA	TGCGCCAGCAGCCAAGATCGGTGGCTAGCGGGAGGGCCTGGCACAGATACGCAGTATTTT	CASSQDRWLAGGPGTDTQYF
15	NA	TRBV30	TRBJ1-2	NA	TGTGCCTGGAGCTTTTGGATTTCAGCTAACTATGGCTACACCTTC	CAWSFWISANYGYTF
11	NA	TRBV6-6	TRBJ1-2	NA	TGTGCCAGCAGTTCCCGGCATGGCTACACCTTC	CASSSRHGYTF
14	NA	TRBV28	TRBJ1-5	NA	TGTGCCAGCAGTTATTACAGGGGCAATCAGCCCCAGCATTTT	CASSYYRGNQPQHF
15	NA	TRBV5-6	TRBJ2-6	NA	TGTGCCAGCAGCCTAAAGATCTCTGGGGCCAACGTCCTGACTTTC	CASSLKISGANVLTF
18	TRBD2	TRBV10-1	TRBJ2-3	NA	TGCGCCACCAAACTAGCGGGAGCCCCCAGACTTAGCACAGATACGCAGTATTTT	CATKLAGAPRLSTDTQYF
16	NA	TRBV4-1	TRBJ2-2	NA	TGCGCCAGCAGCCAAGGGACTGGGCTAAACACCGGGGAGCTGTTTTTT	CASSQGTGLNTGELFF
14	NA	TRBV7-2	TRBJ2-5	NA	TGTGCCAGCAGCACAGCGGAGGCAGCTGAGACCCAGTACTTC	CASSTAEAAETQYF
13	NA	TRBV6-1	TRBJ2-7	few	TGTGCCAGCAGTTGGGGCCCAACCTACGAGCAGTACTTC	CASSWGPTYEQYF
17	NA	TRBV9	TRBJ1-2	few	TGTGCCAGCAGCCACCCGAAGTGGGACGCGGACTACTATGGCTACACCTTC	CASSHPKWDADYYGYTF
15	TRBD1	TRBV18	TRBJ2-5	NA	TGTGCCAGCTCACCTACAGGGGCCGCCGGGGAGACCCAGTACTTC	CASSPTGAAGETQYF
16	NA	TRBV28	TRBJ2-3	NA	TGTGCCAGCAGTTTATCAGAAATCACCTACACAGATACGCAGTATTTT	CASSLSEITYTDTQYF
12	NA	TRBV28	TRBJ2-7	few	TGTGCCAGCAGTTTAAGGGTCTACGAGCAGTACTTC	CASSLRVYEQYF
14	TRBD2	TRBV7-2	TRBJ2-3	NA	TGTGCCAGCAGCTTAGTCGCGGGAGTGAATACGCAGTATTTT	CASSLVAGVNTQYF
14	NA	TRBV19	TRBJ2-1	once	TGTGCCAGTAGTATAGTAGATCATTACAATGAGCAGTTCTTC	CASSIVDHYNEQFF
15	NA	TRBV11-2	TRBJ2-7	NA	TGTGCCAGCAGCTACGCCCCGGGACGGACCTACGAGCAGTACTTC	CASSYAPGRTYEQYF
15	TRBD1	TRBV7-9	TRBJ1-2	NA	TGTGCCAGCAGCTCCCGGACAGGGCTAGGGAATGGCTACACCTTC	CASSSRTGLGNGYTF
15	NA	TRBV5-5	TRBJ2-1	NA	TGTGCCAGCAGCTTGGAGGCAGGGGTATGGGATGAGCAGTTCTTC	CASSLEAGVWDEQFF
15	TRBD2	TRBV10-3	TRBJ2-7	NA	TGTGCCATCAGTGAAATGGGACTAGCGGCCTACGAGCAGTACTTC	CAISEMGLAAYEQYF
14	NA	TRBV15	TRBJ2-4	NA	TGTGCCACCAGCAGCTCGCAGGGGCAAAACATTCAGTACTTC	CATSSSQGQNIQYF
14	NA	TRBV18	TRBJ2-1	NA	TGTGCCAGCTCACCATCGGGAGTAGGAAATGAGCAGTTCTTC	CASSPSGVGNEQFF
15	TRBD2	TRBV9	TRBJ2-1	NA	TGTGCCAGTTCCACCGGGACTAATTCCTACAATGAGCAGTTCTTC	CASSTGTNSYNEQFF
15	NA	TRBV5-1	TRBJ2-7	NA	TGCGCCAGCAGCTTGGACACGGCTTCTTTAAGCGCGCAGTACTTC	CASSLDTASLSAQYF
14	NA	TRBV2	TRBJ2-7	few	TGTGCCAGCAGTGAACGCATGACAGGTCACGAGCAGTACTTC	CASSERMTGHEQYF
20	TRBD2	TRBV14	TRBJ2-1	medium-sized	TGTGCCAGCAGCCAAGATTGGGGACTAGCTACGCGGAGCTCCTACAATGAGCAGTTCTTC	CASSQDWGLATRSSYNEQFF
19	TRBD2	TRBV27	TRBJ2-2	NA	TGTGCCAGCAGTTCGGCGGGACTAGCGGGAGGATCCAACACCGGGGAGCTGTTTTTT	CASSSAGLAGGSNTGELFF
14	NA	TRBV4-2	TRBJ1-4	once	TGTGCCAGCAGCCAAGATCAGGGAGATGAAAAACTGTTTTTT	CASSQDQGDEKLFF
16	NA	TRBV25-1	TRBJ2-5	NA	TGTGCCAGCAGTGAGGCTGGACGGATTACCTCGAAGGCCCAGTACTTC	CASSEAGRITSKAQYF
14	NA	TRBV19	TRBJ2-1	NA	TGTGCCAGTAGTATCGCCGGGACTCACAATGAGCAGTTCTTC	CASSIAGTHNEQFF
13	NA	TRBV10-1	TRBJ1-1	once	TGCGCCAGCAGCGAGGGGACAAGTCTAAAAGCTTTCTTT	CASSEGTSLKAFF
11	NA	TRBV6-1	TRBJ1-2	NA	TGTGCCAGCACAAAAGACCATGGCTACACCTTC	CASTKDHGYTF
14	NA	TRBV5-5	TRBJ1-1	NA	TGTGCCAGCAGCTCCCAAATCGGTCGGAATGAAGCTTTCTTT	CASSSQIGRNEAFF
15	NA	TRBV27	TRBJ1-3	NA	TGTGCCAGCAGTTTATATCGGGGGACTGGAAACACCATATATTTT	CASSLYRGTGNTIYF
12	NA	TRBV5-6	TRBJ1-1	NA	TGTGCCAGCAGCTTTGGGGGCACTGAAGCTTTCTTT	CASSFGGTEAFF